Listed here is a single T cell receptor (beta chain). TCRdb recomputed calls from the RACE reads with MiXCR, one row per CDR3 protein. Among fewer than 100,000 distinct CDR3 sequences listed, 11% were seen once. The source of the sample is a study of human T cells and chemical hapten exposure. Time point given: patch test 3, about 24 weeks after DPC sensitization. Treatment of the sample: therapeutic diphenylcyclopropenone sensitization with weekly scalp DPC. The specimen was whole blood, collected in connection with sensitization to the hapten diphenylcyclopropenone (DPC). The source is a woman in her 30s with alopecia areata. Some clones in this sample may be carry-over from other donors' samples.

Written as DNA, the CDR3 is TGTGCCAGCAGCCCAGTACCCACTGGGGCCAACGTCCTGACTTTC. Protein sequence: CASSPVPTGANVLTF. The rearrangement joins TRBV6-5 to TRBJ2-6, with D hard to call. The CDR3 is 15 amino acids. Trimming took 6 bases from V and 2 from J, leaving 11 bases between them. CDR1 and CDR2 (germline): MNHEY, SVGAGI.